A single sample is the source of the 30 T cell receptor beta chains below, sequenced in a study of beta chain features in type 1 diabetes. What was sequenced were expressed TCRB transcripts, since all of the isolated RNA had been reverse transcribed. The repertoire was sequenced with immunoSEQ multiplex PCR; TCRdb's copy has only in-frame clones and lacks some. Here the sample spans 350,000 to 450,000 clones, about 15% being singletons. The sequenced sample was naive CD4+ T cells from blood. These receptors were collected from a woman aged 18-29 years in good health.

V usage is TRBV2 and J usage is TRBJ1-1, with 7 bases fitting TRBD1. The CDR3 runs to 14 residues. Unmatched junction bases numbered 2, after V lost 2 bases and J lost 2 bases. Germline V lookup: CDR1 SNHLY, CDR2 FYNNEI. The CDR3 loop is CASSEQGGNTEAFF. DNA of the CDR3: TGTGCCAGCAGTGAACAAGGGGGCAACACTGAAGCTTTCTTT. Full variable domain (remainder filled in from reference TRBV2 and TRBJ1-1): EPEVTQTPSHQVTQMGQEVILRCVPISNHLYFYWYRQILGQKVEFLVSFYNNEISEKSEIFDDQFSVERPDGSNFTLKIRSTKLEDSAMYFCASSEQGGNTEAFFGQGTRLTVV.

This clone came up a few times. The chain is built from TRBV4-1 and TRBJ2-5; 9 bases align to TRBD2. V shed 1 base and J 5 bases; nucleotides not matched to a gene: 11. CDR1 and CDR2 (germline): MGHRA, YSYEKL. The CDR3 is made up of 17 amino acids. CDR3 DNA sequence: TGCGCCAGCAGCCAAGGCGCAGCGGGAGGCCGAGTGGAGACCCAGTACTTC. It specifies CASSQGAAGGRVETQYF.

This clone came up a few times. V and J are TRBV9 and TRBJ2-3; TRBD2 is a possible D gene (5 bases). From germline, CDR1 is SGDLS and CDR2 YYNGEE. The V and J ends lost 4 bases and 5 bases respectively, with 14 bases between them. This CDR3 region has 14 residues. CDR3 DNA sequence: TGTGCCAGCAGCCCCCAGGTGGGAGAAGATACGCAGTATTTT. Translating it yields CASSPQVGEDTQYF. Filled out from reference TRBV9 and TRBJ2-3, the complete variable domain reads DSGVTQTPKHLITATGQRVTLRCSPRSGDLSVYWYQQSLDQGLQFLIQYYNGEERAKGNILERFSAQQFPDLHSELNLSSLELGDSALYFCASSPQVGEDTQYFGPGTRLTVL.

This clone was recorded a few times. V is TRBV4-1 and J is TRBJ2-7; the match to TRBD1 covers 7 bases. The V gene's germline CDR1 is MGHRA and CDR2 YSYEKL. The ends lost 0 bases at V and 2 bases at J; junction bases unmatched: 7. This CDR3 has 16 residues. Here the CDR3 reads CASSQDRRQGAYEQYF. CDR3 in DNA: TGCGCCAGCAGCCAAGATCGTCGGCAGGGGGCCTACGAGCAGTACTTC.

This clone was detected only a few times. CDR3 loop: CASSLPGGSNQPQHF. For the CDR3, the DNA is TGTGCCAGCAGCCTACCGGGGGGTAGCAATCAGCCCCAGCATTTT. This rearrangement joins TRBV7-9 to TRBJ1-5, with a possible D match to TRBD1 (5 bases). Germline V gene lookup returns CDR1 SEHNR and CDR2 FQNEAQ (reference sequence). The CDR3 is made up of 15 amino acids. V gave up 5 bases and J gave up 0 bases, with 11 bases separating them.

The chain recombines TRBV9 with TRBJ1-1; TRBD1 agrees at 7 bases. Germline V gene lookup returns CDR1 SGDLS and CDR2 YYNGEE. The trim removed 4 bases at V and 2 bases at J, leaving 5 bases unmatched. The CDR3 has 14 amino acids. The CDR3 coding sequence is TGTGCCAGCAGCCCCCGGACAGGAAACACTGAAGCTTTCTTT. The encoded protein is CASSPRTGNTEAFF. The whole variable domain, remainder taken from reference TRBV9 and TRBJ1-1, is DSGVTQTPKHLITATGQRVTLRCSPRSGDLSVYWYQQSLDQGLQFLIQYYNGEERAKGNILERFSAQQFPDLHSELNLSSLELGDSALYFCASSPRTGNTEAFFGQGTRLTVV.

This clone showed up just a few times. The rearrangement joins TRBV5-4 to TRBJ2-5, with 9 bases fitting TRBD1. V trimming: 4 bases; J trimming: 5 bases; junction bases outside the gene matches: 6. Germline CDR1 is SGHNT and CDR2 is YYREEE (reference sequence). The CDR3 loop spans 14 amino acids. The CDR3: CASSPTGGFETQYF. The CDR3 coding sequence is TGTGCCAGCAGCCCGACAGGGGGATTCGAGACCCAGTACTTC.

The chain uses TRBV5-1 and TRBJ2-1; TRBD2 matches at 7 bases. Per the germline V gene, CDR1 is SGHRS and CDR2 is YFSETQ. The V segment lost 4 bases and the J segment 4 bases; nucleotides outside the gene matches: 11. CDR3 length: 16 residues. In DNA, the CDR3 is TGCGCCAGCAGCCCAGCGGGACTATCCAAGTACAATGAGCAGTTCTTC. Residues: CASSPAGLSKYNEQFF. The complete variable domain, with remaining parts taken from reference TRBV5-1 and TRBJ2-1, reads KAGVTQTPRYLIKTRGQQVTLSCSPISGHRSVSWYQQTPGQGLQFLFEYFSETQRNKGNFPGRFSGRQFSNSRSEMNVSTLELGDSALYLCASSPAGLSKYNEQFFGPGTRLTVL.

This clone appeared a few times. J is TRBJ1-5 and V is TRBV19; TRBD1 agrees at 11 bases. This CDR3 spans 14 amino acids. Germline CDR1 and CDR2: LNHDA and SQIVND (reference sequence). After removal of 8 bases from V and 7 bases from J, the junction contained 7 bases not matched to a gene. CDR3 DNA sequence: TGTGCCAGTCGGACAGGGGGCGTGGGGCAGCCCCAGCATTTT. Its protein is CASRTGGVGQPQHF.

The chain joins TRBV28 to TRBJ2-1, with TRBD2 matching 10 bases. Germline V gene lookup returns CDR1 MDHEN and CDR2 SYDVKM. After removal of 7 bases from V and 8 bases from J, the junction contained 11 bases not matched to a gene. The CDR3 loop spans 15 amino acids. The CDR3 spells CASTLLAGEFHEQFF. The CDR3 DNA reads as TGTGCCAGCACCCTCCTAGCGGGAGAATTCCATGAGCAGTTCTTC.

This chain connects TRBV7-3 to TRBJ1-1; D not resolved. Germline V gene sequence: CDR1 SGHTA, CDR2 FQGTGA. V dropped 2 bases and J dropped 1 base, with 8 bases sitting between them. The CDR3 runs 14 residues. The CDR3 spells CASSLRDSNTEAFF. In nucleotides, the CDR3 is TGTGCCAGCAGCTTACGAGACTCGAACACTGAAGCTTTCTTT.

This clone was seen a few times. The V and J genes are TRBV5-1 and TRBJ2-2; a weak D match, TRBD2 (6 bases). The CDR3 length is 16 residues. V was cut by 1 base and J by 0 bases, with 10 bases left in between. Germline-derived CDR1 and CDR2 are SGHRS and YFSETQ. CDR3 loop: CASSLFSGTNTGELFF. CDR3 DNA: TGCGCCAGCAGCTTGTTTAGCGGAACGAACACCGGGGAGCTGTTTTTT. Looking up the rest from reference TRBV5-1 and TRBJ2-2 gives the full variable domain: KAGVTQTPRYLIKTRGQQVTLSCSPISGHRSVSWYQQTPGQGLQFLFEYFSETQRNKGNFPGRFSGRQFSNSRSEMNVSTLELGDSALYLCASSLFSGTNTGELFFGEGSRLTVL.

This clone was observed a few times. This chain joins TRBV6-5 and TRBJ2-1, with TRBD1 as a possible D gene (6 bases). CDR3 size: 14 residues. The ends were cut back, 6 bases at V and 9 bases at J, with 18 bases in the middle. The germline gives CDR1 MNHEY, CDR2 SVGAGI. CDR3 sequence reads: CASSQPDRFIEQFF. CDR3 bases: TGTGCCAGCAGCCAACCTGACAGGTTCATTGAGCAGTTCTTC.

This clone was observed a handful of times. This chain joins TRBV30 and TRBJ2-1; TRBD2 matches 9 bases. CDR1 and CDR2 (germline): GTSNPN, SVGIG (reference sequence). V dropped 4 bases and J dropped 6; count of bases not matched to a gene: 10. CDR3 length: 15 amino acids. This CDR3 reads CAWTKGLAGTNEQFF. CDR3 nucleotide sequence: TGTGCCTGGACCAAGGGGCTAGCGGGGACCAATGAGCAGTTCTTC.

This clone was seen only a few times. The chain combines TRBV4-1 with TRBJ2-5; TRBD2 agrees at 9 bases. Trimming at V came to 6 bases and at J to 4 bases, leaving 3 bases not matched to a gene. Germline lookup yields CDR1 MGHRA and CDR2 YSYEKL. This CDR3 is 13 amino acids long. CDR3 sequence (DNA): TGCGCCAGCAGTGGCGGGAGGGGAGAGACCCAGTACTTC. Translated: CASSGGRGETQYF.

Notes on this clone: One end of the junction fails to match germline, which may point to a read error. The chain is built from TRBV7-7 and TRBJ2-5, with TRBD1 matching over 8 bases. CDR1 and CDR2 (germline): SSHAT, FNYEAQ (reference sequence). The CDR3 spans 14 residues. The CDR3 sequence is CASSLAGGMETQYF. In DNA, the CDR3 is TGTGCTAGCAGCTTAGCAGGGGGCATGGAGACCCAGTACTTC.

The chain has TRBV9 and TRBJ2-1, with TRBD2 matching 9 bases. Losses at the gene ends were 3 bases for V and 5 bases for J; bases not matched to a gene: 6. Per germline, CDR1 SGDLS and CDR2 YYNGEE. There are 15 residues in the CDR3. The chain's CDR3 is CASSGVSGRNNEQFF. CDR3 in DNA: TGTGCCAGCAGCGGTGTTAGCGGGAGAAACAATGAGCAGTTCTTC.

In nucleotides, the CDR3 is TGTGCCAGCAGTCCCTGGGACAGTCCCACAGATACGCAGTATTTT. It translates to CASSPWDSPTDTQYF. This chain links TRBV27 with TRBJ2-3, with 7 bases fitting TRBD1. The CDR3 sequence is 15 residues long. Germline lookup yields CDR1 MNHEY and CDR2 SMNVEV (reference sequence). The V gene end was trimmed by 5 bases and the J gene end by 2 bases; junction bases not matched to a gene: 7.

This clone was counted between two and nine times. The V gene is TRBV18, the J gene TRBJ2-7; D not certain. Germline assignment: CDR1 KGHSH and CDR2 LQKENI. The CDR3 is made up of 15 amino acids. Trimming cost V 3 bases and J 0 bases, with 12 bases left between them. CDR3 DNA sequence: TGTGCCAGCTCACCGCCAGGCCGGTTCTCCTACGAGCAGTACTTC. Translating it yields CASSPPGRFSYEQYF.

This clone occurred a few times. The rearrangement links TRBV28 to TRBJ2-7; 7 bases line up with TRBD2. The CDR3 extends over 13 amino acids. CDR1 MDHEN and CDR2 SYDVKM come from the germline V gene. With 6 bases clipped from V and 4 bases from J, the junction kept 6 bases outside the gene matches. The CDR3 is CASRTSSTYEQYF. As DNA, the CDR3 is TGTGCCAGCAGGACTAGCTCTACGTACGAGCAGTACTTC.

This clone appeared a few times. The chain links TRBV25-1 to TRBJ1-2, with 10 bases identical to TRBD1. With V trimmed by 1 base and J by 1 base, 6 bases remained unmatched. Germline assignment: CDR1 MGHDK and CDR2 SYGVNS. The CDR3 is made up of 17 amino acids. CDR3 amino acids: CASSESGTGVGNYGYTF. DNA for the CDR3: TGTGCCAGCAGTGAATCGGGGACAGGGGTTGGTAACTATGGCTACACCTTC.

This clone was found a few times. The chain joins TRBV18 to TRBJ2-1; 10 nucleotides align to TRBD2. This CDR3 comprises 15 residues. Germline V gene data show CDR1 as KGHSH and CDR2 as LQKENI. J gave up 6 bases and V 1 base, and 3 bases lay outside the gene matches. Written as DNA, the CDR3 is TGTGCCAGCTCACCACGGGCTAGCGGGAGCAATGAGCAGTTCTTC. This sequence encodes CASSPRASGSNEQFF.

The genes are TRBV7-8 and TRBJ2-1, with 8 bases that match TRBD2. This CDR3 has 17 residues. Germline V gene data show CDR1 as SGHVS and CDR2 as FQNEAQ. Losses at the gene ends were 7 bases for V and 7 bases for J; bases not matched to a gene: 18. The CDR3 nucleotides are TGTGCCAGCACCACCTGGCGGGGGAGCGGGAGAGTAAATGAGCAGTTCTTC. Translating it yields CASTTWRGSGRVNEQFF.

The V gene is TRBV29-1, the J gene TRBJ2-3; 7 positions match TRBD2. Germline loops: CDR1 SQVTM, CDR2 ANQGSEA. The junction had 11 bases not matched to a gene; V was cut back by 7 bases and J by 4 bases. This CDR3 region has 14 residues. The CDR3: CSARGGSGADTQYF. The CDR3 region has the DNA TGCAGCGCCCGAGGCGGGAGTGGCGCAGATACGCAGTATTTT.

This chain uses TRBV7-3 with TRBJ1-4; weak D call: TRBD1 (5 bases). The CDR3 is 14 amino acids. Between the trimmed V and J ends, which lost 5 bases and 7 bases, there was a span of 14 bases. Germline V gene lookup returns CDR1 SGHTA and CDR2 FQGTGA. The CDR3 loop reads CASSPLGTVEKLFF. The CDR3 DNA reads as TGTGCCAGCAGCCCACTAGGGACTGTTGAAAAACTGTTTTTT.

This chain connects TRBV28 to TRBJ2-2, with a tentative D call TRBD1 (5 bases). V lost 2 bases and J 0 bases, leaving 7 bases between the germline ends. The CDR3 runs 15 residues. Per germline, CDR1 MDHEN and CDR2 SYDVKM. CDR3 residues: CASSLETANTGELFF. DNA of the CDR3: TGTGCCAGCAGTTTAGAGACAGCGAACACCGGGGAGCTGTTTTTT.

CDR3 residues: CSVVIRGGLAKNIQYF. The CDR3 DNA reads as TGCAGCGTTGTCATAAGGGGGGGGCTAGCCAAAAACATTCAGTACTTC. This chain links TRBV29-1 with TRBJ2-4; a weak D match, TRBD2 (7 bases). Germline V gene sequence: CDR1 SQVTM, CDR2 ANQGSEA. Trimming took off 4 bases at V and 0 bases at J, with 16 bases between the two ends. The CDR3 contains 16 residues.

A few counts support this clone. The CDR3 sequence is CASSMGSLREIYEQYF. The CDR3 coding sequence is TGTGCCAGCAGCATGGGAAGTCTGCGGGAGATTTACGAGCAGTACTTC. The V call is TRBV28, the J call TRBJ2-7; 7 bases are a match to TRBD2. The J segment lost 4 bases and the V segment lost 6 bases, leaving 15 bases of the junction unmatched. This CDR3 is 16 amino acids long. The germline V gene has CDR1 MDHEN and CDR2 SYDVKM.

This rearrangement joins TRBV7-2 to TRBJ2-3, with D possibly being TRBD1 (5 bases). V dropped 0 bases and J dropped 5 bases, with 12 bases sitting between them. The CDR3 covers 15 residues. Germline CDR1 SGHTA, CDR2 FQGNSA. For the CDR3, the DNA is TGTGCCAGCAGCTTAGCGCTTGGTAGGGGAGATACGCAGTATTTT. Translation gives CASSLALGRGDTQYF.

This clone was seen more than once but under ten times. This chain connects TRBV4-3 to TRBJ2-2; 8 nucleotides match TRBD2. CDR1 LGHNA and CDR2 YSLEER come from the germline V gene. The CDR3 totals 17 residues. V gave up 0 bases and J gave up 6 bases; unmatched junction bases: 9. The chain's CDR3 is CASSQEMPGGWSGELFF. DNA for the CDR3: TGCGCCAGCAGCCAAGAGATGCCGGGAGGGTGGTCCGGGGAGCTGTTTTTT.